Listed below are T cell receptor beta chains from one sample, sequenced in a study of blood T cell repertoires in COVID-19. Assay: immunoSEQ multiplex PCR; the TCRdb copy retains only in-frame clones and omits some. The data show about 670,000 clones, about nine tenths seen once. The specimen was peripheral blood. The receptors derive from a woman under 30 with acute or convalescent COVID-19. Each CDR3 is given with its conserved first and last residue. Fields, in order: J gene, CDR3 length, V gene, clone size, D gene, CDR3 protein, CDR3 DNA. D genes are given only for firm matches. Size values are once, few and many counts, or a class for expanded clones, and some rows have none.

>TRBJ2-7|14|TRBV12-5|.|.
CASGLGGRAYEQYF
TGTGCTAGTGGTTTGGGGGGGCGGGCTTACGAGCAGTACTTC
>TRBJ1-2|15|TRBV19|.|.
CASSRRRVRNYGYTF
TGTGCCAGTAGCCGCCGCAGGGTGCGCAACTATGGCTACACCTTC
>TRBJ1-1|16|TRBV9|.|.
CASSVGSRRMNTEAFF
TGTGCCAGCAGCGTAGGGAGTCGACGGATGAACACTGAAGCTTTCTTT
>TRBJ2-7|16|TRBV4-1|.|.
CASSPNFVLDTYEQYF
TGCGCCAGCAGCCCCAACTTCGTGTTAGATACCTACGAGCAGTACTTC
>TRBJ1-2|16|TRBV28|once|TRBD1
CASSFLGTVVNYGYTF
TGTGCCAGCAGTTTCCTGGGGACAGTGGTTAACTATGGCTACACCTTC
>TRBJ2-1|15|TRBV5-1|.|.
CASSADPGDYNEQFF
TGCGCCAGCAGCGCCGACCCGGGGGATTACAATGAGCAGTTCTTC
>TRBJ1-2|15|TRBV7-9|.|.
CASSSPSGGHAGYTF
TGTGCCAGCAGCTCCCCTAGCGGAGGTCACGCTGGCTACACCTTC
>TRBJ1-1|13|TRBV27|.|.
CASSFRERAEAFF
TGTGCCAGCAGTTTCAGGGAACGGGCTGAAGCTTTCTTT
>TRBJ2-7|13|TRBV2|.|.
CASSEVQVGEQYF
TGTGCCAGCAGTGAGGTTCAGGTGGGCGAGCAGTACTTC
>TRBJ2-1|16|TRBV7-8|.|.
CASSHAFGSSYNEQFF
TGTGCCAGCAGCCACGCCTTTGGGAGCTCCTACAATGAGCAGTTCTTC
>TRBJ1-2|14|TRBV7-9|.|TRBD1
CASSLDWDRGGYTF
TGTGCCAGCAGCTTAGACTGGGACAGGGGTGGCTACACCTTC
>TRBJ1-6|15|TRBV5-1|.|.
CASSPKGGAESPLHF
TGCGCCAGCAGCCCGAAGGGGGGGGCAGAATCACCCCTCCACTTT
>TRBJ1-1|14|TRBV6-5|.|.
CASSLEMFYTEAFF
TGTGCCAGCAGTTTGGAGATGTTTTACACTGAAGCTTTCTTT
>TRBJ1-1|15|TRBV4-3|.|TRBD1
CASSHPGQGAAEAFF
TGCGCCAGCAGCCACCCGGGACAGGGGGCGGCTGAAGCTTTCTTT
>TRBJ2-4|16|TRBV7-9|.|.
CASSPPDGEVKNIQYF
TGTGCCAGCAGCCCCCCGGATGGGGAGGTGAAAAACATTCAGTACTTC
>TRBJ1-1|15|TRBV9|.|.
CASSVNPMRNTEAFF
TGTGCCAGCAGCGTAAATCCTATGAGGAACACTGAAGCTTTCTTT
>TRBJ1-1|13|TRBV5-8|.|.
CASNLGAGTEAFF
TGTGCCAGCAACCTTGGGGCAGGCACTGAAGCTTTCTTT
>TRBJ1-3|13|TRBV29-1|.|.
CSVEGSWERTIYF
TGCAGCGTTGAAGGGTCTTGGGAGAGGACCATATATTTT
>TRBJ1-5|13|TRBV6-1|.|.
CASSEFRDQPQHF
TGTGCCAGCAGTGAATTCAGGGATCAGCCCCAGCATTTT
>TRBJ1-1|15|TRBV6-1|few|TRBD1
CASSEVGTGGTEAFF
TGTGCCAGCAGTGAGGTCGGGACAGGGGGCACTGAAGCTTTCTTT
>TRBJ2-2|16|TRBV4-1|.|.
CASSQPSARSGGELFF
TGCGCCAGCAGCCAACCCTCCGCGAGATCGGGCGGGGAGCTGTTTTTT
>TRBJ2-7|19|TRBV23-1|.|.
CASSQSLGVRDKLNYEQYF
TGCGCCAGCAGTCAATCCTTGGGCGTCCGGGACAAACTAAACTACGAGCAGTACTTC
>TRBJ1-2|14|TRBV13|.|.
CASSLGSHGDGYTF
TGTGCCAGCAGCTTAGGGTCCCACGGGGATGGCTACACCTTC
>TRBJ1-2|13|TRBV12-3/TRBV12-4|.|.
CASSLDRALGYTF
TGTGCCAGCAGTTTAGACAGGGCTTTAGGCTACACCTTC
>TRBJ1-2|15|TRBV4-1|.|.
CASSPGQARGYGYTF
TGCGCCAGCAGCCCCGGGCAGGCGAGGGGGTATGGCTACACCTTC
>TRBJ2-3|16|TRBV2|.|.
CASTSGNAGRTDTQYF
TGTGCCAGCACTTCAGGGAATGCGGGGCGCACAGATACGCAGTATTTT
>TRBJ2-7|14|TRBV5-8|.|TRBD1
CASSPRDRGDEQYF
TGTGCCAGCAGCCCTCGGGACAGGGGAGACGAGCAGTACTTC
>TRBJ1-2|16|TRBV27|.|.
CASSLDRSPANYGYTF
TGTGCCAGCAGTTTAGATAGAAGCCCCGCTAACTATGGCTACACCTTC
>TRBJ1-2|14|TRBV7-2|.|TRBD1
CASSPDRGLYGYTF
TGTGCCAGCAGCCCGGACAGGGGGCTATATGGCTACACCTTC
>TRBJ2-7|11|TRBV25-1|.|.
CASSGRGEQYF
TGTGCCAGCAGTGGCCGGGGGGAGCAGTACTTC
>TRBJ1-3|16|TRBV5-1|.|TRBD1
CASSLAAQGAGNTIYF
TGCGCCAGCAGCTTGGCCGCACAGGGGGCTGGAAACACCATATATTTT
>TRBJ2-1|16|TRBV27|.|.
CASSLVDSSSYNEQFF
TGTGCCAGCAGTTTAGTGGACTCGAGCTCCTACAATGAGCAGTTCTTC